A single sample gave rise to the 32 T cell receptor beta chains below, sequenced in a study of beta chain features in type 1 diabetes. What was sequenced were expressed TCRB transcripts, since all of the isolated RNA had been reverse transcribed. Assay used: immunoSEQ multiplex PCR; TCRdb lists only in-frame clones, some missing. This sample has around 99,000 clones; about two fifths occur once, and the top ten carry around 0.07%. Specimen: stem cell memory CD4+ T cells from blood. These receptors all stem from a woman between 18 and 30 years old in good health.

A few counts support this clone. The rearrangement uses TRBV5-1 and TRBJ1-1, with D perhaps TRBD1 (6 bases). CDR3 size: 13 residues. Between the trimmed V and J ends, which lost 5 bases and 1 base, there was a span of 9 bases. Looked up from germline, CDR1 is SGHRS and CDR2 is YFSETQ. DNA of the CDR3: TGCGCCAGCAGTGCAGGGGCGAACACTGAAGCTTTCTTT. Translated: CASSAGANTEAFF.

The CDR3: CASSPEYGGGTEAFF. CDR3 bases: TGTGCCAGCAGCCCAGAATATGGGGGGGGGACTGAAGCTTTCTTT. V gene TRBV9 combines with J gene TRBJ1-1; D perhaps matches TRBD1 (5 bases). CDR1 and CDR2 (germline): SGDLS, YYNGEE. The CDR3 is 15 residues long. V was pared by 4 bases and J by 5 bases, with 18 bases between.

In this sample, this clone turned up a few times. The rearrangement uses TRBV11-2 and TRBJ1-1; D not resolved. Trimming cost V 2 bases and J 7 bases, with 14 bases left between them. CDR1 is SGHAT, CDR2 FQNNGV, per germline. The CDR3 is made up of 14 amino acids. In DNA form, the CDR3 reads TGTGCCAGCAGCTTACTAGCTGCCCATAATGAAGCTTTCTTT. Translation: CASSLLAAHNEAFF.

The chain has TRBV7-2 and TRBJ2-5, with TRBD2 matching 14 bases. The germline V gene encodes CDR1 SGHTA and CDR2 FQGNSA. This CDR3 has 17 residues. The V and J ends lost 4 bases and 0 bases, in that order; junction bases with no gene match: 4. CDR3 coding DNA: TGTGCCAGCAGCTCCGGGACTAGCGGGAGTTACCAAGAGACCCAGTACTTC. Translated, it gives CASSSGTSGSYQETQYF.

V gene TRBV19 combines with J gene TRBJ2-1; D unclear. This CDR3 has 11 amino acids. The V gene lost 6 bases and the J gene lost 10 bases, with 10 bases spanning the gap. Germline assignment: CDR1 LNHDA and CDR2 SQIVND (reference sequence). The CDR3 reads CASRGADEQFF. In DNA, the CDR3 is TGTGCCAGTAGAGGAGCAGACGAGCAGTTCTTC. The full variable domain, its missing parts supplied by reference TRBV19 and TRBJ2-1, is DGGITQSPKYLFRKEGQNVTLSCEQNLNHDAMYWYRQDPGQGLRLIYYSQIVNDFQKGDIAEGYSVSREKKESFPLTVTSAQKNPTAFYLCASRGADEQFFGPGTRLTVL.

V usage is TRBV7-9 and J usage is TRBJ2-5; TRBD2 agrees at 7 bases. Germline lookup yields CDR1 SEHNR and CDR2 FQNEAQ (reference sequence). The CDR3 is 17 amino acids. V was clipped by 1 base and J by 3 bases; unmatched bases: 11. The CDR3 sequence is CASSLVSLADTKETQYF. CDR3 in DNA: TGTGCCAGCAGCTTAGTATCCCTAGCGGATACGAAAGAGACCCAGTACTTC.

The chain has TRBV28 and TRBJ2-1; 7 bases are a match to TRBD1. Trimming at V came to 10 bases and at J to 9 bases, leaving 21 bases not matched to a gene. The CDR3 totals 16 residues. The germline CDR1 and CDR2 sequences are MDHEN and SYDVKM. CDR3 protein: CATRASSGQKAPEQFF. For the CDR3, the DNA is TGTGCCACCCGGGCTTCCTCGGGACAGAAAGCACCTGAGCAGTTCTTC.

This clone was found a few times. V usage is TRBV5-1 and J usage is TRBJ1-2; 8 bases are a match to TRBD1. With V trimmed by 0 bases and J by 8 bases, 3 bases remained unmatched. CDR3 length equals 13 residues. Germline loops: CDR1 SGHRS, CDR2 YFSETQ. The CDR3 loop reads CASSLGTGKGYTF. CDR3 bases: TGCGCCAGCAGCTTGGGGACAGGGAAGGGCTACACCTTC. The full variable domain, completed using reference TRBV5-1 and TRBJ1-2, is KAGVTQTPRYLIKTRGQQVTLSCSPISGHRSVSWYQQTPGQGLQFLFEYFSETQRNKGNFPGRFSGRQFSNSRSEMNVSTLELGDSALYLCASSLGTGKGYTFGSGTRLTVV.

This clone was observed a few times. The chain has TRBV27 and TRBJ1-4; no firm D call. The CDR3 runs 13 residues. Germline V gene data show CDR1 as MNHEY and CDR2 as SMNVEV (reference sequence). Trimming shortened V by 6 bases and J by 4 bases, and 9 bases separated the two germline ends. The CDR3 is CASRRSYNEKLFF. CDR3 nucleotides: TGTGCCAGCAGGAGATCCTATAATGAAAAACTGTTTTTT.

The J gene is TRBJ2-3, the V gene TRBV10-3, with TRBD2 identical over 11 bases. Germline CDR1 ENHRY, CDR2 SYGVKD. With 8 bases clipped from V and 2 bases from J, the junction kept 12 bases outside the gene matches. CDR3 length equals 17 residues. The CDR3 reads CAIAGTSGEGDTDTQYF. CDR3 nucleotides: TGTGCCATCGCCGGGACTAGCGGAGAGGGGGACACAGATACGCAGTATTTT.

The chain joins TRBV27 to TRBJ2-4, with D possibly TRBD1 on 5 matching bases. Trimming cost V 6 bases and J 2 bases, with 8 bases left between them. Germline CDR1 is MNHEY and CDR2 is SMNVEV (reference sequence). This CDR3 comprises 13 residues. CDR3 residues: CASSRVPKNIQYF. The DNA for the CDR3 is TGTGCCAGCAGCAGGGTCCCCAAAAACATTCAGTACTTC.

This clone showed up just a few times. V and J are TRBV29-1 and TRBJ2-7; TRBD1 aligns across 7 bases. The CDR3 has 14 residues. Losses at the gene ends were 5 bases for V and 1 base for J; bases not matched to a gene: 8. The germline gives CDR1 SQVTM, CDR2 ANQGSEA. Written as DNA, the CDR3 is TGCAGCGTTACTAAGACAGGGCTATCCTACGAGCAGTACTTC. Its protein is CSVTKTGLSYEQYF.

This chain connects TRBV28 to TRBJ1-1; D unclear. With 4 bases removed from V and 3 bases from J, the gap between germline ends came to 12 bases. Germline lookup yields CDR1 MDHEN and CDR2 SYDVKM. The CDR3 runs 14 residues. The CDR3: CASSSGTFYTEAFF. Here the CDR3 DNA reads TGTGCCAGCAGTTCGGGAACGTTCTACACTGAAGCTTTCTTT.

This clone came up a few times. The chain recombines TRBV19 with TRBJ2-1, with D tentatively TRBD2 (6 bases). Germline CDR1 is LNHDA and CDR2 is SQIVND (reference sequence). The CDR3 runs to 18 residues. Deletions cut 4 bases from V and 8 bases from J, with 27 bases between. The CDR3 here is CASSKEGVYNYGGDEQFF. CDR3 sequence (DNA): TGTGCCAGTAGTAAGGAGGGAGTGTACAATTATGGAGGGGATGAGCAGTTCTTC.

This clone was recorded a few times. The J gene is TRBJ2-1, the V gene TRBV6-6, with 8 bases lining up with TRBD2. J lost 7 bases, V lost 4 bases, and 6 bases had no gene match. Germline assignment: CDR1 MNHNY and CDR2 SVGAGI (reference sequence). This CDR3 contains 14 residues. The CDR3 nucleotides read TGTGCCAGCAGTTGGGGACCTAGCGGGAATGAGCAGTTCTTC. The encoded protein is CASSWGPSGNEQFF.

The chain employs TRBV11-2 and TRBJ1-5; TRBD1 might be the D (6 bases). In germline, CDR1 is SGHAT, CDR2 FQNNGV. V was shortened by 10 bases and J by 5 bases, with 15 bases between the two germline ends. CDR3 length: 13 residues. Here the CDR3 DNA reads TGTGCCACCACCTGGGACAAGGATCAGCCCCAGCATTTT. Translation gives CATTWDKDQPQHF. The variable domain in full, completed from reference TRBV11-2 and TRBJ1-5, reads EAGVAQSPRYKIIEKRQSVAFWCNPISGHATLYWYQQILGQGPKLLIQFQNNGVVDDSQLPKDRFSAERLKGVDSTLKIQPAKLEDSAVYLCATTWDKDQPQHFGDGTRLSIL.

The V gene is TRBV30, the J gene TRBJ1-5; 7 bases agree with TRBD1. The CDR3 has 16 amino acids. With V trimmed by 0 bases and J by 5 bases, 10 bases remained unmatched. Germline V gene lookup returns CDR1 GTSNPN and CDR2 SVGIG (reference sequence). CDR3 nucleotide sequence: TGTGCCTGGAGTGTAGGGGGGCCACAGGGGTATCAGCCCCAGCATTTT. Residues: CAWSVGGPQGYQPQHF.

The chain has TRBV4-1 and TRBJ2-7; 9 nucleotides line up with TRBD2. The CDR3 has 16 residues. Germline trimming cut 1 base from V and 4 bases from J; bases unmatched to any gene: 8. Germline CDR1 is MGHRA and CDR2 is YSYEKL. Here the CDR3 reads CASSQVSSGMVYEQYF. The CDR3 DNA is TGCGCCAGCAGCCAAGTCTCTAGCGGGATGGTGTACGAGCAGTACTTC.

This chain uses TRBV19 with TRBJ2-5, with no clear D. The ends were cut back, 4 bases at V and 1 base at J, with 10 bases in the middle. CDR3 length: 14 residues. Germline-derived CDR1 and CDR2 are LNHDA and SQIVND (reference sequence). CDR3 sequence reads: CASSKRGLQETQYF. CDR3 sequence (DNA): TGTGCCAGTAGTAAGCGAGGCCTCCAAGAGACCCAGTACTTC.

The chain joins TRBV5-1 to TRBJ2-7, with 7 bases fitting TRBD2. V lost 0 bases and J lost 4; bases outside the gene matches: 7. The CDR3 consists of 15 residues. Germline V CDR1 and CDR2: SGHRS, YFSETQ. The CDR3, as DNA: TGCGCCAGCAGCTTGGGGGCGGGAGAATGGTACGAGCAGTACTTC. This encodes CASSLGAGEWYEQYF.

This clone was seen only a few times. The chain couples TRBV28 to TRBJ2-1; 16 bases line up with TRBD2. The V segment lost 5 bases and the J segment 7 bases; nucleotides outside the gene matches: 5. Germline CDR1 and CDR2: MDHEN and SYDVKM. This CDR3 is 16 amino acids long. The CDR3 region has the DNA TGTGCCAGCAGTCCGGGACTAGCGGGAGGGCGAAATGAGCAGTTCTTC. As protein: CASSPGLAGGRNEQFF.

This clone has more than one count but fewer than ten. The chain links TRBV6-1 to TRBJ2-3; TRBD1 aligns across 9 bases. The CDR3 is 13 amino acids. Per germline, CDR1 MNHNS and CDR2 SASEGT. The trim removed 6 bases at V and 5 bases at J, leaving 3 bases unmatched. CDR3 loop: CASRRTGVDTQYF. For the CDR3, the DNA is TGTGCCAGCAGACGGACAGGGGTAGATACGCAGTATTTT.

The V call is TRBV19, the J call TRBJ2-2; 7 bases are shared with TRBD1. There are 14 residues in the CDR3. Looked up from germline, CDR1 is LNHDA and CDR2 is SQIVND (reference sequence). V shed 7 bases, J shed 6 bases, and the junction held 8 bases outside the gene matches. CDR3 coding DNA: TGTGCCAGTATGGGCAGGGGGTATTCCGGGGAGCTGTTTTTT. It translates to CASMGRGYSGELFF.

The chain combines TRBV5-1 with TRBJ1-1; D unresolved. The CDR3 sequence is 14 residues long. CDR1 SGHRS and CDR2 YFSETQ come from the germline V gene. Trimming pared 0 bases from V and 3 bases from J, leaving 9 bases between. CDR3 bases: TGCGCCAGCAGCTTGGGGCAGTTATACACTGAAGCTTTCTTT. It codes for CASSLGQLYTEAFF. Full variable domain (rest looked up from reference TRBV5-1 and TRBJ1-1): KAGVTQTPRYLIKTRGQQVTLSCSPISGHRSVSWYQQTPGQGLQFLFEYFSETQRNKGNFPGRFSGRQFSNSRSEMNVSTLELGDSALYLCASSLGQLYTEAFFGQGTRLTVV.

The chain recombines TRBV5-1 with TRBJ2-1; 10 bases map to TRBD2. This CDR3 has 20 residues. CDR1 and CDR2 from the germline V gene are SGHRS and YFSETQ. V shed 2 bases and J 0 bases; nucleotides not matched to a gene: 14. The CDR3 DNA follows: TGCGCCAGCAGCTTCCGGGGAATAGCGGGAGGCCCTAGCTCCTACAATGAGCAGTTCTTC. Its protein product is CASSFRGIAGGPSSYNEQFF. The full variable domain, its missing parts supplied by reference TRBV5-1 and TRBJ2-1, is KAGVTQTPRYLIKTRGQQVTLSCSPISGHRSVSWYQQTPGQGLQFLFEYFSETQRNKGNFPGRFSGRQFSNSRSEMNVSTLELGDSALYLCASSFRGIAGGPSSYNEQFFGPGTRLTVL.

This clone was found a few times. V is TRBV9 and J is TRBJ1-4, with D maybe TRBD1 (5 bases). Per the germline V gene, CDR1 is SGDLS and CDR2 is YYNGEE. There are 13 residues in the CDR3. V shed 4 bases and J shed 10 bases, with 14 bases lying between them. CDR3 sequence reads: CASSRGASGKLFF. For the CDR3, the DNA is TGTGCCAGCAGCCGCGGGGCTTCGGGAAAACTGTTTTTT.

The CDR3 sequence is CASSTPGLGRDEQFF. The CDR3 DNA follows: TGTGCCAGTAGTACACCCGGACTAGGGCGCGATGAGCAGTTCTTC. The chain links TRBV19 to TRBJ2-1; TRBD2 aligns across 7 bases. Germline lookup yields CDR1 LNHDA and CDR2 SQIVND (reference sequence). This CDR3 spans 15 amino acids. J lost 8 bases, V lost 4 bases, and 11 bases had no gene match. Based on the CDR3 plus reference TRBV19 and TRBJ2-1, the full variable domain is DGGITQSPKYLFRKEGQNVTLSCEQNLNHDAMYWYRQDPGQGLRLIYYSQIVNDFQKGDIAEGYSVSREKKESFPLTVTSAQKNPTAFYLCASSTPGLGRDEQFFGPGTRLTVL.

This clone was counted only a few times. This sequence joins TRBV18 and TRBJ1-1; D perhaps matches TRBD1 (5 bases). The length of the CDR3 is 15 residues. Germline-derived CDR1 and CDR2 are KGHSH and LQKENI. The V end was cut by 3 bases, the J end by 0 bases, with 11 bases between. The CDR3 DNA reads TGTGCCAGCTCACCGCCGGGACTTATGAACACTGAAGCTTTCTTT. It encodes CASSPPGLMNTEAFF.

The CDR3 region is CASSSDKTYLLYEQYF. The CDR3 nucleotides read TGCGCCAGCAGCTCCGACAAAACCTATTTACTCTACGAGCAGTACTTC. V gene TRBV4-1 combines with J gene TRBJ2-7; D not certain. V was trimmed by 5 bases and J by 3 bases, leaving 20 bases between them. CDR3 length: 16 residues. Germline CDR1 reads MGHRA; CDR2 reads YSYEKL.

V gene TRBV5-1 combines with J gene TRBJ2-4; a weak D match, TRBD2 (5 bases). Trimming removed 3 bases at V and 2 bases at J, with 15 bases between. The CDR3 covers 16 residues. The V gene's germline CDR1 is SGHRS and CDR2 YFSETQ. CDR3 amino acids: CASSSGIARTKNIQYF. The CDR3 DNA reads as TGCGCCAGCAGCTCGGGGATCGCAAGGACCAAAAACATTCAGTACTTC.

This clone was counted a few times. This sequence joins TRBV9 and TRBJ1-2, with 9 bases aligning to TRBD1. With V trimmed by 3 bases and J by 6 bases, 9 bases remained unmatched. Germline lookup yields CDR1 SGDLS and CDR2 YYNGEE. The CDR3 extends over 15 amino acids. The CDR3 reads CASSEPRRDRDGYTF. The CDR3 coding sequence is TGTGCCAGCAGCGAGCCCCGCCGGGACAGGGATGGCTACACCTTC.

The chain recombines TRBV18 with TRBJ2-7; 8 bases are a match to TRBD2. Germline CDR1 KGHSH, CDR2 LQKENI. CDR3 length equals 14 residues. Trimming took 2 bases from V and 4 from J; bases not matched to a gene: 4. The CDR3 loop reads CASSPSGSGYEQYF. The CDR3 DNA reads TGTGCCAGCTCACCAAGCGGGAGTGGTTACGAGCAGTACTTC.